This is a list of T cell receptor beta chains from one sample in a study of cytomegalovirus exposure and HLA in healthy donors. Assay used: immunoSEQ multiplex PCR; TCRdb lists only in-frame clones, some missing. The data contain under 200,000 clones, approximately 77% of them singletons. The sample consisted of PBMCs. Source of these receptors: a male donor in good health and CMV-seropositive. The CDR3 runs from the conserved cysteine through the conserved F or W. The D gene is left open where the match is weak. Where a row states a size, it is once, few, many or the class of an expanded clone; other rows omit it.

j_call | v_call | d_call | clone_size | cdr3_nt | cdr3_aa
TRBJ2-1 | TRBV4-2 | TRBD2 | . | TGTGCCAGCAGCCAAGATAGCGGGGGCTCCTACAATGAGCAGTTCTTC | CASSQDSGGSYNEQFF
TRBJ1-1 | TRBV6-5 | . | . | TGTGCCAGCAGTATCCTAAGGGGTAACACTGAAGCTTTCTTT | CASSILRGNTEAFF
TRBJ1-2 | TRBV27 | . | . | TGTGCCAGCAGGCAGAGCAGGGAGGGGTGTGGCTACACCTTC | CASRQSREGCGYTF
TRBJ2-1 | TRBV7-9 | . | . | TGTGCCAGCAGCCCCGAGTGGGTGGGGGGGCGGAATGAGCAGTTCTTC | CASSPEWVGGRNEQFF
TRBJ2-3 | TRBV13 | TRBD2 | . | TGTGCCAGCAGCCCGAGGGGCGGGGGGGCGATAGATACGCAGTATTTT | CASSPRGGGAIDTQYF
TRBJ1-1 | TRBV19 | . | few | TGTGCCAGTAGTAAAGGTCAGGCAGAAGCTTTCTTT | CASSKGQAEAFF
TRBJ2-1 | TRBV30 | . | . | TGTGCCTGGACAGTGGCTCGGGCCTACAATGAGCAGTTCTTC | CAWTVARAYNEQFF
TRBJ2-6 | TRBV6-5 | TRBD1 | . | TGTGCCAGCAGTTACAAGACAGGGAGTGGGGCCAACGTCCTGACTTTC | CASSYKTGSGANVLTF
TRBJ1-6 | TRBV5-1 | . | . | TGCGCCAGCAGCCCCCAAAGGACAGACAATTCACCCCTCCACTTT | CASSPQRTDNSPLHF
TRBJ2-2 | TRBV30 | TRBD2 | few | TGTGCCTGGAGTGGTAGGTCCCTAATTCGACTAGCGGGACGTCGGAACACCGGGGAGCTGTTTTTT | CAWSGRSLIRLAGRRNTGELFF
TRBJ2-7 | TRBV27 | . | . | TGTGCCAGCAGTTTCAAACAGGACCGGCCCTACGAGCAGTACTTC | CASSFKQDRPYEQYF
TRBJ2-3 | TRBV6-6 | TRBD2 | . | TGTGCCAGCGTTTGGACTAGCGGGGCTCCCACAGATACGCAGTATTTT | CASVWTSGAPTDTQYF
TRBJ1-2 | TRBV6-5 | . | . | TGTGCCAGCAGCCGCGGGGATGGCTACACCTTC | CASSRGDGYTF
TRBJ2-1 | TRBV9 | . | . | TGTGCCAGCAGCGTTCTACAGGGAACCTACAATGAGCAGTTCTTC | CASSVLQGTYNEQFF
TRBJ1-1 | TRBV7-9 | TRBD1 | . | TGTGCCAGCAGCACCGGACAGGGGGTCGCTGAAGCTTTCTTT | CASSTGQGVAEAFF
TRBJ2-7 | TRBV6-6 | . | once | TGTGCCAGCAGTTATAGGACAGAACCTACCTACGAGCAGTACTTC | CASSYRTEPTYEQYF
TRBJ1-2 | TRBV7-9 | . | . | TGTGCCAGCAGCCCGCAGGGCAGCCACCTATGGCGGTACACCTTC | CASSPQGSHLWRYTF
TRBJ2-7 | TRBV30 | . | . | TGTGCCTGGAGTCCCTCCAGGGATAGGGGGTCCTACGAGCAGTACTTC | CAWSPSRDRGSYEQYF
TRBJ2-3 | TRBV2 | TRBD1 | . | TGTGCCAGCAGTGAAGGCAGGGGGCGATCAGATACGCAGTATTTT | CASSEGRGRSDTQYF
TRBJ1-1 | TRBV19 | TRBD1 | . | TGTGCCAGTAGTAGCTGGGGACAGAGGGGGAACACTGAAGCTTTCTTT | CASSSWGQRGNTEAFF
TRBJ2-1 | TRBV29-1 | TRBD2 | . | TGCAGCGCCTTTCTTAGACTAGCGGGAAGTGTCAATGAGCAGTTCTTC | CSAFLRLAGSVNEQFF
TRBJ2-7 | TRBV18 | . | once | TGTGCCAGCTCACCACGCGGTGGAAAGGGGGGGACCTACGAGCAGTACTTC | CASSPRGGKGGTYEQYF
TRBJ2-3 | TRBV5-1 | . | once | TGCGCCAGCAGCTTAGCGGAGTTCTCTAGCACAGATACGCAGTATTTT | CASSLAEFSSTDTQYF
TRBJ2-4 | TRBV29-1 | TRBD1 | . | TGCAGCGTCGCGGAGACAGGGCGGATTCAGTACTTC | CSVAETGRIQYF
TRBJ2-7 | TRBV7-2 | . | . | TGTGCCAGCAGCTTGGGGACTTACGAGCAGTACTTC | CASSLGTYEQYF
TRBJ1-2 | TRBV6-5 | . | . | TGTGCCAGCAGTTACTCGGCAGTCCATAACTATGGCTACACCTTC | CASSYSAVHNYGYTF
TRBJ1-4 | TRBV15 | TRBD1 | . | TGTGCCACCAGCGACCGGGACAGGGGGCTAGGAGAAAAACTGTTTTTT | CATSDRDRGLGEKLFF
TRBJ2-5 | TRBV6-1 | . | . | TGTGCCAGCAGTGAAGGGGTCGGGGGTATGGAGACCCAGTACTTC | CASSEGVGGMETQYF
TRBJ2-7 | TRBV2 | . | once | TGTGCCAGCAGTGATACCGCCGCAGTGCACGAGCAGTACTTC | CASSDTAAVHEQYF
TRBJ2-1 | TRBV5-4 | TRBD2 | once | TGTGCCAGCAGCTGGGGGACTAGCGACGAGCAGTTCTTC | CASSWGTSDEQFF
TRBJ1-5 | TRBV28 | . | few | TGTGCCAGCAGTCAGGGGAGTTATCAGCCCCAGCATTTT | CASSQGSYQPQHF
TRBJ2-3 | TRBV5-1 | TRBD2 | . | TGCGCCAGCAGCCGGGGGGGGGTCGGCACAGATACGCAGTATTTT | CASSRGGVGTDTQYF
TRBJ2-3 | TRBV11-2 | . | once | TGTGCCAGCAGCTTAGGGGTCAGGGAGGCAGATACGCAGTATTTT | CASSLGVREADTQYF
TRBJ2-2 | TRBV7-8 | TRBD1 | . | TGTGCCAGCAGCTTCCGGACAGGGGTCGTAACCGGGGAGCTGTTTTTT | CASSFRTGVVTGELFF
TRBJ2-5 | TRBV29-1 | TRBD2 | . | TGCAGCGTTGAAGAGACAGCGGGGAAAGAGACCCAGTACTTC | CSVEETAGKETQYF
TRBJ2-1 | TRBV7-3 | TRBD1 | once | TGTGCCAGCAGCGGGACAGGGGGCGCCTACAATGAGCAGTTCTTC | CASSGTGGAYNEQFF
TRBJ2-1 | TRBV5-1 | . | . | TGCGCCAGCAGACCCACTACACCCTCCTACAATGAGCAGTTCTTC | CASRPTTPSYNEQFF
TRBJ2-6 | TRBV6-5 | TRBD1 | few | TGTGCCAGCGGGACAGGGCACTCTGGGGCCAACGTCCTGACTTTC | CASGTGHSGANVLTF
TRBJ2-5 | TRBV7-8 | TRBD2 | . | TGTGCCAGCAGCCCCCGGACTAGCGGGGGTCTAGGTGTTGGGGAGACCCAGTACTTC | CASSPRTSGGLGVGETQYF
TRBJ2-3 | TRBV11-3 | TRBD2 | . | TGTGCCAGCAGCCCCGGGGTAGCGGGATCTTCGGGAGATACGCAGTATTTT | CASSPGVAGSSGDTQYF
TRBJ2-2 | TRBV5-6 | . | . | TGTGCCAGCAGCTTGCTATCGAACACCGGGGAGCTGTTTTTT | CASSLLSNTGELFF
TRBJ1-2 | TRBV5-6 | . | . | TGTGCCAGCAGCTTTGACAGTAACTATGGCTACACCTTC | CASSFDSNYGYTF
TRBJ1-2 | TRBV6-6 | TRBD1 | . | TGTGCCAGCAGTGCGACAGGGCCACTCTATGGCTACACCTTC | CASSATGPLYGYTF
TRBJ2-2 | TRBV7-3 | . | . | TGTGCCAGCAGCTTAAGTCGGCCAGGCACCGGGGAGCTGTTTTTT | CASSLSRPGTGELFF
TRBJ1-1 | TRBV30 | TRBD1 | . | TGTGCCTGGTCCACAGGGGGACCTGAAGCTTTCTTT | CAWSTGGPEAFF
TRBJ1-2 | TRBV6-1 | TRBD1 | . | TGTGCCAGCATAACAGGGGGCCCTGGCTACACCTTC | CASITGGPGYTF
TRBJ2-1 | TRBV9 | TRBD2 | once | TGTGCCAGCAGCGTAGCTACGAGACTAGCCTCCTACAATGAGCAGTTCTTC | CASSVATRLASYNEQFF
TRBJ1-4 | TRBV30 | . | . | TGTGCCTGGAGTGAAAACGGGGCAACTAATGAAAAACTGTTTTTT | CAWSENGATNEKLFF
TRBJ1-5 | TRBV5-5 | . | . | TGTGCCAGCAGCTCTAGGGAGGGGCAGCCCCAGCATTTT | CASSSREGQPQHF
TRBJ1-1 | TRBV6-6 | . | . | TGTGCCAGCAGTTACCGGCAATCACAGGAGGCTTTCTTT | CASSYRQSQEAFF
TRBJ2-1 | TRBV29-1 | TRBD2 | . | TGCAGCGTGACTAGCGGGGGGGCCTATGAGCAGTTCTTC | CSVTSGGAYEQFF
TRBJ1-2 | TRBV6-1 | . | . | TGTGCCAGCAGTGAAAGAGGGCGGTATGGCTACACCTTC | CASSERGRYGYTF
TRBJ2-7 | TRBV6-5 | TRBD1 | . | TGTGCCAGCAGTCAAGGACAGGGTCTGTACGAGCAGTACTTC | CASSQGQGLYEQYF
TRBJ2-7 | TRBV19 | TRBD2 | . | TGTGCCAGTAGCCTCCTGTGGGGGGGCGAGCAGTACTTC | CASSLLWGGEQYF